This T cell receptor (beta chain) was recorded in a study of cytomegalovirus exposure and HLA in healthy donors (dated by TCRdb to about 2017). Background on the whole study: According to an earlier analysis of around 600 of the donors, some 180 million T cells yielded 90 million to 140 million unique TCR beta sequences and approximately 300 Gb of sequence data. An early release covering roughly 580 HLA-typed donors comprised approximately 290 gigabases of sequencing data and approximately 80 million unique TCR sequences. A later genetic analysis took genome-wide SNP genotypes for about 65% of the roughly 670 donors and used that subset as a discovery cohort. The number of typed donors differed by locus: about 620-640 for A, B, C, DRB1 and DQB1; about 520 for DQA1; 606 for DPA1; and about 450 for DPB1. To predict cytomegalovirus infection status, the study brought together high-throughput TCR immunosequencing, statistical association of individual TCRs with disease status, and machine learning. The study aimed to test whether signatures of past pathogen exposure could be identified by cataloging public T cell receptors. To decide whether each TCR beta V gene segment behaved as functional or pseudogenic, an earlier analysis of some 600 of the donors relied on high-throughput TCR beta sequencing. In addition to the first cohort of 666 subjects, a separate validation cohort of some 120 different subjects was used. Donor age, sex, ethnicity and CMV serostatus were collected together with the repertoire data. HLA typing covered class I and class II loci at four-digit resolution. In the later analysis, no new phenotypic data were used to find candidate immune exposures; instead, reliance was placed on TCR beta sequences and their occurrence across donors. Because of strong linkage in the cohort, 4 to 6 DR-DQ haplotypes were treated as single units for association and clustering. In a later analysis, previously published TCR beta repertoires from several hundred donors were re-analyzed and high-resolution HLA genotyping was added so that TCR occurrence patterns could be studied. Among the approximately 400 genotyped donors, around 81% belonged to the genetic ancestry cluster associated with self-reported Caucasian donors. Using immunosequencing, the study profiled T cell repertoires from fewer than 700 subjects and related those repertoires to cytomegalovirus serostatus. All discovery cohort repertoires had been generated on a single sequencing platform. Across around 400 genotyped donors of the cohort, an average of roughly 200,000 unique TCR beta nucleotide sequences per donor were sequenced, and roughly 17% of those sequences were non-productive. General study outcomes and caveats: According to the authors, the approach could potentially be generalized to other disease states and immunological phenotypes. According to a later analysis, most CMV-associated TCR beta chains appeared to be HLA-restricted, and the HLA associations seemed to be driven largely by CMV exposure. The study gave a list of more than 150 TCR beta chains associated with cytomegalovirus. According to a later genetic analysis, donors in an Asian-associated ancestry cluster had fewer N-insertions in productive TCRs than the roughly 700-donor mean. A later analysis associated 17,000 or so TCR beta sequences with specific HLA alleles at a false discovery rate of 0.05. Because HLA typing was missing for some donors at each locus, association tests included only the typed subset. The earlier analysis of approximately 590 of the donors excluded roughly 17 rarely observed V segments, including chromosome 9 orphons, because counts were too low. In both the original and validation cohorts, the classifier was reported to diagnose cytomegalovirus status with high specificity and sensitivity. Most TCR sequences were observed very rarely across donors, whereas some public TCRs were present in many individuals. According to a later analysis, TCR association rates differed among HLA loci, with DRB1 alleles showing the most associated TCRs and HLA-C alleles showing the fewest. For the cohort, immune exposure information was limited to CMV serostatus. Assigning TCR associations to individual alleles was difficult when HLA alleles, especially DR and DQ, strongly co-occurred. According to a later analysis, parvovirus B19, influenza, CMV and Epstein-Barr virus appeared linked to several top co-occurrence clusters. In vitro tests confirmed that a few of the cytomegalovirus-associated TCR beta chains recognize cytomegalovirus antigens. Some IMGT-functional V segments, including TRBV6-2 and TRBV6-3, could not be distinguished by the 87-base-pair reads and were therefore excluded. A cluster of highly shared sequence variants was judged likely to be a technical artifact of the sequencing pipeline. The cohort was sequenced for TCR beta chains only, and without alpha or paired-chain data the features that could be detected were limited. A later genetic analysis associated a missense DCLRE1C variant with V-gene and J-gene trimming of TCR beta chains, and an independent cohort replicated the association. In a later analysis, HLA-associated TCR beta chains were found to be more clonally expanded and to have lower generation probabilities than equally common non-associated chains. A further reported finding was that TCR beta sequences accurately predicted the HLA-A and HLA-B alleles for most subjects in the first cohort. Correlated functional status among segregating V segments might be attributable to linkage disequilibrium, but an unknown experimental factor could not be ruled out. An earlier analysis of some 590 of the donors showed that most TCR beta V segments appeared in productive rearrangements either about 87% or about 30% of the time, which broadly matched IMGT annotations. Roughly uniform sequencing depth across donors was assumed in presence/absence analyses, although this assumption may not hold.

The cohort comprised some 730 healthy bone marrow donors. Cohort members were all nominally healthy when sampled, although unrecorded immune exposures were likely present. The donor was CMV seronegative and belonged to the group of over 300 seronegative cohort members. Each donor provided a peripheral blood sample, and peripheral blood mononuclear cells were used for TCR beta sequencing. Genomic DNA was extracted from the blood cell samples with the Qiagen DNeasy Blood Extraction Kit. Trimming leaves V shorter by 1 base and J shorter by 8 bases, with the junction holding 6 bases beyond the gene matches. CDR1 and CDR2 (MDHEN, SYDVKM) derive from the germline V gene. The CDR3 runs 14 residues from the cysteine to the phenylalanine. Only the CDR3 DNA is retained, 42 bases long and in frame from the first base. A remark on this clone: It has no known antigen specificity. Within one base of it there is no much larger clone, and no base qualities were kept.

Library preparation was by the immunoSEQ multiplex PCR assay. A mixture of 60 forward primers for TCR Vbeta segments and 13 reverse primers for TCR Jbeta segments was used in the multiplex PCR. The CDR3 region of rearranged TCR beta genes was amplified from genomic DNA with a multiplex PCR assay. The Illumina HiSeq System was used to sequence the amplified TCR beta libraries as 87-base-pair reads. Processing in the source paper ran as follows. A later analysis tallied roughly 80 million unique TCR beta chains across the 660 or so repertoires, and some 12 million of those chains were shared by two or more donors. Raw reads were error-corrected and collapsed into unique sequences by a nearest-neighbor algorithm in which closely related sequences were merged to remove PCR and sequencing errors. To assign V, D and J gene segments, CDR3 sequences were aligned to IMGT reference sequences. For a sequence to be retained, a match of at least six nucleotides to both a V gene segment and a J gene segment was required. A rearrangement counted as productive if the CDR3 had no stop codons and remained in frame with V and J, and every other rearrangement counted as non-productive. Following IMGT convention, CDR3 was defined as the stretch from the second conserved V-encoded cysteine up to the conserved J-encoded phenylalanine. In an earlier analysis of around 640 of the donors, sequences lacking an unambiguous match to a single V gene segment were excluded. In an earlier analysis of some 590 of the donors, V segments were called functional above 56.7% productive rearrangements and were called segregating when the between-donor standard deviation exceeded 5%. A statistical classification framework was built to diagnose cytomegalovirus status from the catalog of TCR beta chain sequences. A later analysis assigned V and J genes by comparing TCR nucleotide sequences with IMGT/GENE-DB human TR gene sequences. The TCRdist pipeline was used in a later analysis to assign CDR3 sequences and most-parsimonious VDJ recombination scenarios. A later analysis defined each TCR beta chain by its CDR3 amino acid sequence plus V-gene family, and excluded reads lacking a unique V-gene family. A later analysis removed 600 or so highly shared, low-generation-probability nucleotide sequences to deal with suspected cross-contamination and a sequencing artifact. A later analysis calculated a clonal expansion index for each public chain from normalized within-repertoire ranks of inferred template counts. Generation probabilities in a later analysis came from a VDJ recombination model fitted to out-of-frame rearrangements, and those results were checked against IGoR. Hypergeometric tests were used in a later analysis to score TCR-TCR, TCR-HLA and TCR-CMV co-occurrence, with a repertoire-size bias correction applied to the TCR pairs. In a later analysis, false discovery rates were estimated by permuting HLA or CMV assignments 20 times. In a later analysis, co-occurring TCRs were grouped using DBSCAN, with TCRdist sequence similarity added in when clustering inside HLA-allele-positive subsets. Repertoires with fewer than 30,000 or more than 120,000 public chains, plus five repertoires with anomalous nucleotide sharing, were excluded from co-occurrence clustering. In TCRdb, the immuneACCESS table is reduced to in-frame sequences with V and J assigned. These tables do not hold every clone; where another copy was compared, an unresolved V gene accounts for under half, and the others remain unexplained. The DNA gave D and trimming, while V, J and clone size come from that table. The sample profile shows about 170,000 clones; approximately 81% of them were found once. 1% of the sample comes from the top ten.

The chain uses TRBV28 and TRBJ1-1, with 8 bases in between that match TRBD1. The receptor comes from a boy under 10 years old in good health and CMV-seronegative. Sequenced: PBMCs. The base sequence is TGTGCCAGCAGTTTATATGCAGGGGGCGCAGAAGCTTTCTTT. It translates to CASSLYAGGAEAFF.